Listed below are T cell receptor beta chains from one sample, sequenced in a study of blood T cell repertoires in COVID-19. Measured with immunoSEQ multiplex PCR; TCRdb has only the in-frame clones, and not every one. This sample has 65,000 to 90,000 clones, with 85% to 90% found just once. The source material was peripheral blood. Receptors were obtained from a woman of 80 years or more in a cohort sampled during active or convalescent COVID-19. Both conserved end residues are part of each CDR3. A D gene is named only where the DNA matches it firmly. For some rows the clone size is stated as once, few or many, or as a class when expanded; others skip it.

-,-,TRBJ1-1,TRBV29-1,TGCAGCGGGCACAGGGTCCCTGAAGCTTTCTTT,CSGHRVPEAFF
-,TRBD2,TRBJ2-1,TRBV5-1,TGCGCCAGCAGCCCCCAGACTAGCGGGGAATACAATGAGCAGTTCTTC,CASSPQTSGEYNEQFF
-,-,TRBJ1-2,TRBV5-1,TGCGCCAGCAGCTCCCAAGTGGGGGGTGAAGGCTACACCTTC,CASSSQVGGEGYTF
-,TRBD1,TRBJ1-2,TRBV5-1,TGCGCCAGCAGCTTGGGTACGACAGGGCTCTATGGCTACACCTTC,CASSLGTTGLYGYTF
-,TRBD1,TRBJ1-1,TRBV24-1,TGTGCCACCAGTGATTTGCCCCTGGGACAGGGCGAGGGCACTGAAGCTTTCTTT,CATSDLPLGQGEGTEAFF
-,TRBD1,TRBJ1-1,TRBV19,TGTGCCAGTAGTCGGGACAGGATAAACACTGAAGCTTTCTTT,CASSRDRINTEAFF
once,TRBD1,TRBJ2-5,TRBV19,TGTGCCAGTAGTTTGACAGGGGGCTGGGAGACCCAGTACTTC,CASSLTGGWETQYF
-,TRBD1,TRBJ2-3,TRBV4-1,TGCGCCAGCAGCCACATCCGGGACAGGGCTAATACGCAGTATTTT,CASSHIRDRANTQYF
-,-,TRBJ2-3,TRBV9,TGTGCCAGCAGCCCGAGAGAGGGTGTAACGCAGTATTTT,CASSPREGVTQYF
-,-,TRBJ2-1,TRBV7-8,TGTGCCAGCAGCCCACGCGGGACCCATAATGAGCAGTTCTTC,CASSPRGTHNEQFF
-,-,TRBJ1-5,TRBV5-1,TGCGCCAGCAGCCCAAAAGCAGGGTTCAATCAGCCCCAGCATTTT,CASSPKAGFNQPQHF
-,TRBD1,TRBJ1-4,TRBV18,TGTACCAGCTCAGCACTTACACAGGGGACTAATGAAAAACTGTTTTTT,CTSSALTQGTNEKLFF
-,TRBD1,TRBJ1-5,TRBV30,TGTGCCTGGAGTTTGACCGGGACAGCCTCGCGGCCCCAGCATTTT,CAWSLTGTASRPQHF
-,-,TRBJ1-3,TRBV28,TGTGCCAGCAGTTTTAATTCCGGGGGAACTGGAAACACCATATATTTT,CASSFNSGGTGNTIYF
-,-,TRBJ2-2,TRBV5-1,TGCGCCAGCAGCTTGGGGACACCGAACACCGGGGAGCTGTTTTTT,CASSLGTPNTGELFF
-,-,TRBJ1-1,TRBV6-2/TRBV6-3,TGTGCCAGCAGTTACCAACGTGTCGCAACCAGCACTGAAGCTTTCTTT,CASSYQRVATSTEAFF
-,-,TRBJ2-5,TRBV10-3,TGTGCCATCCGGGCGGGACAGCAACAAGAGACCCAGTACTTC,CAIRAGQQQETQYF
-,-,TRBJ1-1,TRBV19,TGTGCCACCCAATTAGTGTGGGGGGGCACTGAAGCTTTCTTT,CATQLVWGGTEAFF
-,TRBD1,TRBJ1-5,TRBV18,TGTGCCAGCTCACCGGACAGGGATCAGCCCCAGCATTTT,CASSPDRDQPQHF
-,-,TRBJ1-6,TRBV10-2,TGCGCCAGCGGGCCGTTAAGCTCCTATAATTCACCCCTCCACTTT,CASGPLSSYNSPLHF
-,-,TRBJ1-6,TRBV15,TGTGCCACCAGCAGAGTCCCCGGCCCCGCTCGGGGCCTCCACTTT,CATSRVPGPARGLHF
-,TRBD1,TRBJ1-1,TRBV28,TGTGCCAGCAGTCCCCCCCGGACAGGGGCGAACACTGAAGCTTTCTTT,CASSPPRTGANTEAFF
-,TRBD1,TRBJ1-5,TRBV19,TGTGCCAGTAGTAATGTCGCCGGGACAGGGAGGAATCAGCCCCAGCATTTT,CASSNVAGTGRNQPQHF
once,TRBD2,TRBJ2-3,TRBV27,TGTGCCAGCAGAGTCAGACTAGCGGGAGGCTCAGATACGCAGTATTTT,CASRVRLAGGSDTQYF